This T cell receptor (beta chain) appears in the sequencing data of a study of cytomegalovirus exposure and HLA in healthy donors. Whole-study findings and limits: From TCR beta sequences, most subjects' HLA-A and HLA-B alleles were reportedly predicted accurately.

To note about this clone: Antigen unknown.

V shed 2 bases and J 0 bases; nucleotides not matched to a gene: 2. CDR1 and CDR2 (germline): WSHSY, SAAADI. The CDR3 has 16 residues. The PCR ran on 60 Vbeta and 13 Jbeta primers. The assay was immunoSEQ multiplex PCR, and TCRdb's table has in-frame clones only and misses some. The sample has roughly 250,000 clones, 75% to 90% seen once. The clonotype comes from a girl aged 2-15 years in good health and CMV-seronegative. The chain employs TRBV10-2 and TRBJ1-1, with 11 positions matching TRBD1. Sequenced: PBMCs. The CDR3 DNA reads as TGCGCCAGCAGTGAGGTGGACAGGGGGCTGAACACTGAAGCTTTCTTT. Residues: CASSEVDRGLNTEAFF.